What follows are 29 T cell receptor beta chains derived from one specimen sequenced in a study of blood T cell repertoires in COVID-19. The repertoire was sequenced with immunoSEQ multiplex PCR; TCRdb's copy has only in-frame clones and lacks some. The profile shows around 250,000 clones, around 87% of them singletons. Sequencing was carried out using peripheral blood. These receptors all stem from a woman aged 55-70 years with COVID-19, enrolled during active disease.

This chain links TRBV19 with TRBJ1-1, with 7 bases matching TRBD1. The V gene end was trimmed by 5 bases and the J gene end by 4 bases; junction bases not matched to a gene: 10. Germline-derived CDR1 and CDR2 are LNHDA and SQIVND (reference sequence). The CDR3 has 15 residues. The CDR3 DNA reads TGTGCCAGTAGTCCCCCGGGACAGCCGGGCACTGAAGCTTTCTTT. It translates to CASSPPGQPGTEAFF.

The chain carries TRBV6-5 and TRBJ1-4; D uncertain. This CDR3 has 14 amino acids. Trimming pared 4 bases from V and 6 bases from J, leaving 12 bases between. Germline CDR1 reads MNHEY; CDR2 reads SVGAGI. The CDR3 is CASSSLHRDEKLFF. DNA for the CDR3: TGTGCCAGCAGTTCACTCCACAGAGATGAAAAACTGTTTTTT.

The V gene is TRBV19, the J gene TRBJ1-6, with a possible D match to TRBD1 (5 bases). Per germline, CDR1 LNHDA and CDR2 SQIVND (reference sequence). CDR3 length: 14 residues. V was clipped by 3 bases and J by 11 bases, with 14 bases between them. CDR3 protein: CASSIGAGGTPLHF. CDR3 sequence (DNA): TGTGCCAGTAGTATTGGTGCTGGGGGGACACCCCTCCACTTT.

In nucleotides, the CDR3 is TGTGCCAGCAGCCTCCTGGGACTAGCGGGAGTCAATGAGCAGTTCTTC. As protein: CASSLLGLAGVNEQFF. This sequence joins TRBV7-8 and TRBJ2-1, with 14 nucleotides matching TRBD2. The junction had 6 bases not matched to a gene; V was cut back by 5 bases and J by 6 bases. The CDR3 sequence is 16 residues long. CDR1 and CDR2 from the germline V gene are SGHVS and FQNEAQ. Based on the CDR3 plus reference TRBV7-8 and TRBJ2-1, the full variable domain is GAGVSQSPRYKVAKRGQDVALRCDPISGHVSLFWYQQALGQGPEFLTYFQNEAQLDKSGLPSDRFFAERPEGSVSTLKIQRTQQEDSAVYLCASSLLGLAGVNEQFFGPGTRLTVL.

There are a few counts of this clone. The rearrangement uses TRBV6-6 and TRBJ1-2; D remains ambiguous. There are 13 residues in the CDR3. Per germline, CDR1 MNHNY and CDR2 SVGAGI (reference sequence). Trimming removed 4 bases at V and 2 bases at J, with 8 bases between. This CDR3 reads CASSFQINYGYTF. CDR3 sequence (DNA): TGTGCCAGCAGTTTTCAGATCAACTATGGCTACACCTTC.

The rearrangement uses TRBV11-2 and TRBJ2-7, with 8 bases that match TRBD2. CDR1 SGHAT and CDR2 FQNNGV come from the germline V gene. The CDR3 extends over 13 amino acids. The trim removed 11 bases at V and 4 bases at J, leaving 10 bases unmatched. The CDR3 region has the DNA TGTGCCTCGGGGGGGCAGAACAGTTACGAGCAGTACTTC. It yields the protein CASGGQNSYEQYF.

The chain carries TRBV7-9 and TRBJ1-2; 9 nucleotides match TRBD1. V gave up 5 bases and J gave up 8 bases; unmatched junction bases: 12. CDR3 length: 15 residues. The germline V gene has CDR1 SEHNR and CDR2 FQNEAQ (reference sequence). The CDR3 bases are TGTGCCAGCAGCCGCCAAGCAAGGACAGGGGCCGGCTACACCTTC. It is translated as CASSRQARTGAGYTF.

The V and J genes are TRBV19 and TRBJ1-4, with D possibly matching TRBD1 (5 bases). Germline assignment: CDR1 LNHDA and CDR2 SQIVND (reference sequence). V was clipped by 8 bases and J by 4 bases, with 11 bases between them. The CDR3 covers 13 residues. CDR3 bases: TGTGCCAGTTGTCGACAGTATAATGAAAAACTGTTTTTT. Protein product: CASCRQYNEKLFF. The variable domain in full, with the rest retrieved from reference TRBV19 and TRBJ1-4, is DGGITQSPKYLFRKEGQNVTLSCEQNLNHDAMYWYRQDPGQGLRLIYYSQIVNDFQKGDIAEGYSVSREKKESFPLTVTSAQKNPTAFYLCASCRQYNEKLFFGSGTQLSVL.

The chain has TRBV19 and TRBJ2-3; weak D call: TRBD2 (7 bases). CDR1 LNHDA and CDR2 SQIVND come from the germline V gene (reference sequence). V lost 4 bases and J lost 6, with 17 bases in between. The CDR3 totals 15 residues. In nucleotides, the CDR3 is TGTGCCAGTAGTACTCCTGGGGGGGCGAGGGATACGCAGTATTTT. Translated, it gives CASSTPGGARDTQYF.

This chain uses TRBV5-6 with TRBJ1-1, with a weak D call TRBD1 (5 bases). The CDR3 has 13 amino acids. V shed 6 bases and J shed 2 bases, with 11 bases lying between them. Germline values: CDR1 SGHDT, CDR2 YYEEEE. DNA of the CDR3: TGTGCCAGCAATCGAAGGGGCAACACTGAAGCTTTCTTT. Translating gives CASNRRGNTEAFF. Full variable domain (missing parts from reference TRBV5-6 and TRBJ1-1): DAGVTQSPTHLIKTRGQQVTLRCSPKSGHDTVSWYQQALGQGPQFIFQYYEEEERQRGNFPDRFSGHQFPNYSSELNVNALLLGDSALYLCASNRRGNTEAFFGQGTRLTVV.

V and J are TRBV6-2 or TRBV6-3 and TRBJ2-1, with TRBD2 identical over 10 bases. Germline V CDR1 and CDR2: MNHEY, SVGEGT. This CDR3 contains 16 residues. V gave up 2 bases and J gave up 7 bases; unmatched junction bases: 8. CDR3 nucleotides: TGTGCCAGCAGTTACCGCAGCGGGGGGGCCTTAAATGAGCAGTTCTTC. Its translation: CASSYRSGGALNEQFF.

The chain carries TRBV4-1 and TRBJ1-2; the match to TRBD1 covers 9 bases. The CDR3 loop spans 17 amino acids. CDR1 and CDR2 (germline): MGHRA, YSYEKL. The trim removed 0 bases at V and 2 bases at J, leaving 7 bases unmatched. In nucleotides, the CDR3 is TGCGCCAGCAGCCAAGATAATTACAGGGGGCAAAACTATGGCTACACCTTC. This codes for CASSQDNYRGQNYGYTF.

This chain connects TRBV5-1 to TRBJ1-1; D perhaps matches TRBD1 (6 bases). V dropped 4 bases and J dropped 1 base, with 14 bases sitting between them. The CDR3 is 15 residues long. From germline, CDR1 is SGHRS and CDR2 YFSETQ. The CDR3 sequence is CASSVQGTGNTEAFF. The CDR3 DNA follows: TGCGCCAGCAGCGTCCAGGGGACGGGGAACACTGAAGCTTTCTTT.

This clone was seen only once. The chain recombines TRBV7-8 with TRBJ1-5, with D possibly TRBD1 on 5 matching bases. The V gene's germline CDR1 is SGHVS and CDR2 FQNEAQ. The CDR3 loop spans 16 amino acids. V was clipped by 1 base and J by 10 bases, with 20 bases between them. As DNA, the CDR3 is TGTGCCAGCAGCTTAGACAGCGGGACTAACATCAGACCCCAGCATTTT. Protein product: CASSLDSGTNIRPQHF.

This clone appeared once. The chain joins TRBV27 to TRBJ2-1; TRBD2 aligns across 9 bases. The CDR3 consists of 18 residues. J gave up 7 bases and V 6 bases, and 19 bases lay outside the gene matches. Germline CDR1 reads MNHEY; CDR2 reads SMNVEV (reference sequence). The CDR3, as DNA: TGTGCCAGCAGGCGGGGAACCCTTAGCGGGGGACGTAGGAATGAGCAGTTCTTC. Its translation is CASRRGTLSGGRRNEQFF.

This clone showed up just once. The chain has TRBV10-3 and TRBJ1-2; TRBD1 agrees at 8 bases. This CDR3 contains 15 residues. V trimming: 2 bases; J trimming: 6 bases; junction bases outside the gene matches: 8. The V gene's germline CDR1 is ENHRY and CDR2 SYGVKD. Written as DNA, the CDR3 is TGTGCCATCAGTGAGACAGGGGGACCCAGTGATGGCTACACCTTC. This sequence encodes CAISETGGPSDGYTF.

The chain carries TRBV19 and TRBJ1-1, with D unclear. The CDR3 runs 14 residues. V lost 3 bases and J 3 bases, leaving 11 bases between the germline ends. Germline V gene data show CDR1 as LNHDA and CDR2 as SQIVND (reference sequence). The CDR3 DNA follows: TGTGCCAGTAGTATTAGAGGGATGGACACTGAAGCTTTCTTT. Its translation is CASSIRGMDTEAFF. Looking up the rest from reference TRBV19 and TRBJ1-1 gives the full variable domain: DGGITQSPKYLFRKEGQNVTLSCEQNLNHDAMYWYRQDPGQGLRLIYYSQIVNDFQKGDIAEGYSVSREKKESFPLTVTSAQKNPTAFYLCASSIRGMDTEAFFGQGTRLTVV.

This clone was picked up one time. The rearrangement joins TRBV9 to TRBJ1-1; TRBD1 matches 8 bases. From germline, CDR1 is SGDLS and CDR2 YYNGEE. After removal of 4 bases from V and 3 bases from J, the junction contained 2 bases not matched to a gene. The CDR3 is 13 amino acids. As DNA, the CDR3 is TGTGCCAGCAGCACGGGACAGGACACTGAAGCTTTCTTT. Amino acid sequence: CASSTGQDTEAFF.

For the CDR3, the DNA is TGTGCCAGCAGCTTGCAGGGTGCACAGCGGGGACGCCTGGATGAGCAGTTCTTC. As protein: CASSLQGAQRGRLDEQFF. This chain links TRBV11-3 with TRBJ2-1, with 7 bases fitting TRBD2. Germline V gene data show CDR1 as SGHNT and CDR2 as YENEEA. V dropped 3 bases and J dropped 8; count of bases not matched to a gene: 19. There are 18 residues in the CDR3.

V and J are TRBV18 and TRBJ2-2, with D uncertain. CDR3 length: 13 amino acids. The V gene's germline CDR1 is KGHSH and CDR2 LQKENI. V gave up 2 bases and J gave up 5 bases, with 6 bases separating them. CDR3 amino acids: CASSPVKTGELFF. CDR3 nucleotides: TGTGCCAGCTCACCAGTCAAAACCGGGGAGCTGTTTTTT.

The V gene is TRBV5-1, the J gene TRBJ2-2, with 8 bases that match TRBD2. This CDR3 has 16 amino acids. V gave up 0 bases and J gave up 8 bases; unmatched junction bases: 9. Looked up from germline, CDR1 is SGHRS and CDR2 is YFSETQ. The CDR3 coding sequence is TGCGCCAGCAGCTTGGAAGCGGGGGCCCTCTCAGGGGAGCTGTTTTTT. This sequence encodes CASSLEAGALSGELFF.

The rearrangement uses TRBV20-1 and TRBJ2-2, with 7 bases that match TRBD1. V was clipped by 5 bases and J by 4 bases; unmatched bases: 4. Germline-derived CDR1 and CDR2 are DFQATT and SNEGSKA (reference sequence). This CDR3 has 13 amino acids. CDR3 bases: TGCAGTGCTGGTGACAGGGCCACCGGGGAGCTGTTTTTT. It is translated as CSAGDRATGELFF.

The chain combines TRBV7-2 with TRBJ2-3; D is unclear. Germline lookup yields CDR1 SGHTA and CDR2 FQGNSA. This CDR3 spans 11 amino acids. The V end was cut by 6 bases, the J end by 4 bases, with 5 bases between. CDR3 sequence reads: CASSSADTQYF. The CDR3 bases are TGTGCCAGCAGTTCCGCAGATACGCAGTATTTT.

As regards this clone: The junction departs from the called germline gene at one end, perhaps through a read error. The chain carries TRBV15 and TRBJ1-5; weak D call: TRBD1 (6 bases). Germline V gene lookup returns CDR1 LNHNV and CDR2 YYDKDF (reference sequence). The CDR3 totals 15 residues. In nucleotides, the CDR3 is TGTGCCACCAGCAGAGATGGGATTCCAGGGGCCGTACGGGATTTT. This sequence encodes CATSRDGIPGAVRDF. Full variable domain (rest looked up from reference TRBV15 and TRBJ1-5): DAMVIQNPRYQVTQFGKPVTLSCSQTLNHNVMYWYQQKSSQAPKLLFHYYDKDFNNEADTPDNFQSRRPNTSFCFLDIRSPGLGDTAMYLCATSRDGIPGAVRDFGDGTRLSIL.

V usage is TRBV7-9 and J usage is TRBJ1-1; tentative D call: TRBD1 (6 bases). Looked up from germline, CDR1 is SEHNR and CDR2 is FQNEAQ (reference sequence). Trimming pared 5 bases from V and 7 bases from J, leaving 20 bases between. This CDR3 comprises 15 residues. CDR3 loop: CASSAVDIGGIEAFF. In DNA form, the CDR3 reads TGTGCCAGCAGCGCGGTTGACATTGGGGGCATTGAAGCTTTCTTT.

This rearrangement joins TRBV6-5 to TRBJ1-3; perhaps TRBD1 as D (6 bases). CDR1 and CDR2 (germline): MNHEY, SVGAGI. Trimming cost V 5 bases and J 0 bases, with 11 bases left between them. The CDR3 length is 15 residues. The CDR3 sequence: CASSLTGLSGNTIYF. The CDR3 bases are TGTGCCAGCAGTCTGACAGGCCTCTCTGGAAACACCATATATTTT.

V and J are TRBV6-2 or TRBV6-3 and TRBJ1-2; D remains unclear. V lost 4 bases, J lost 4 bases, and 13 bases lay in between. Germline CDR1 and CDR2: MNHEY and SVGEGT. The CDR3 sequence is 14 residues long. The CDR3 nucleotides read TGTGCCAGCAGTTTCGGCCAGGCGTCCTATGGCTACACCTTC. Residues: CASSFGQASYGYTF.

The chain employs TRBV7-2 and TRBJ2-5; D may be TRBD1 (6 bases). From germline, CDR1 is SGHTA and CDR2 FQGNSA. This CDR3 comprises 16 residues. V was trimmed by 6 bases and J by 4 bases, leaving 21 bases between them. CDR3 amino acids: CASSSHGTRGSETQYF. DNA of the CDR3: TGTGCCAGCAGTTCCCACGGGACCAGGGGCTCAGAGACCCAGTACTTC.

The J gene is TRBJ1-2, the V gene TRBV30, with 8 bases lining up with TRBD1. The trim removed 1 base at V and 6 bases at J, leaving 4 bases unmatched. CDR3 size: 13 residues. CDR1 is GTSNPN, CDR2 SVGIG, per germline (reference sequence). The CDR3 loop is CAWSADRGHGYTF. CDR3 sequence (DNA): TGTGCCTGGAGTGCAGACAGGGGCCATGGCTACACCTTC.